Below, 21 T cell receptor beta chains from the same sample are listed, as sequenced in a study of blood T cell repertoires in COVID-19. TCRdb's table, derived via immunoSEQ multiplex PCR, lists solely in-frame clones and lacks some. The sample holds fewer than 200,000 clones, around 74% seen once. Sequencing was performed on peripheral blood. The receptors here all came from a woman of 80 years or more with acute or convalescent COVID-19.

The chain has TRBV7-8 and TRBJ2-5, with 11 nucleotides matching TRBD1. From germline, CDR1 is SGHVS and CDR2 FQNEAQ. CDR3 length equals 17 residues. With V trimmed by 1 base and J by 3 bases, 7 bases remained unmatched. The CDR3 nucleotides are TGTGCCAGCAGCTTAGGGGTCCGGACAGGGGGCGAAGAGACCCAGTACTTC. It specifies CASSLGVRTGGEETQYF. Based on the CDR3 plus reference TRBV7-8 and TRBJ2-5, the full variable domain is GAGVSQSPRYKVAKRGQDVALRCDPISGHVSLFWYQQALGQGPEFLTYFQNEAQLDKSGLPSDRFFAERPEGSVSTLKIQRTQQEDSAVYLCASSLGVRTGGEETQYFGPGTRLLVL.

The chain's CDR3 is CASSPPLLVGDSPLHF. The CDR3, as DNA: TGTGCCAGCTCACCACCGTTGTTGGTAGGAGATTCACCCCTCCACTTT. This chain joins TRBV18 and TRBJ1-6; no firm D call. V shed 0 bases and J shed 8 bases, with 14 bases lying between them. The CDR3 spans 16 residues. Germline lookup yields CDR1 KGHSH and CDR2 LQKENI.

This clone appeared a few times. The gene calls are TRBV19 and TRBJ2-1, with a possible D match to TRBD2 (6 bases). CDR3 size: 19 residues. CDR1 LNHDA and CDR2 SQIVND come from the germline V gene (reference sequence). The V end was cut by 2 bases, the J end by 7 bases, with 27 bases between. CDR3 amino acids: CASSIPTFLGHLARNEQFF. The CDR3, as DNA: TGTGCCAGTAGTATACCAACTTTTCTTGGGCACCTAGCGAGAAATGAGCAGTTCTTC. Drawing the rest from reference TRBV19 and TRBJ2-1, the complete variable domain is DGGITQSPKYLFRKEGQNVTLSCEQNLNHDAMYWYRQDPGQGLRLIYYSQIVNDFQKGDIAEGYSVSREKKESFPLTVTSAQKNPTAFYLCASSIPTFLGHLARNEQFFGPGTRLTVL.

To note about this clone: A clone one base away is much larger, so this may be a read error. V is TRBV5-1 and J is TRBJ2-2, with 8 bases fitting TRBD1. Germline-derived CDR1 and CDR2 are SGHRS and YFSETQ. There are 17 residues in the CDR3. Unmatched junction bases numbered 11, after V lost 0 bases and J lost 7 bases. CDR3 nucleotides: TGCGCCAGCAGCTTGGGTCAGGGGGCACTCGGCCACGGGGAGCTGTTTTTT. Translated, it gives CASSLGQGALGHGELFF.

The chain links TRBV14 to TRBJ2-7, with a tentative D call TRBD2 (6 bases). Germline V gene sequence: CDR1 SGHDN, CDR2 FVKESK. CDR3 length equals 16 residues. Trimming took off 4 bases at V and 2 bases at J, with 18 bases between the two ends. The CDR3 loop is CASSPYGGAIAYEQYF. The CDR3 region has the DNA TGTGCCAGCAGCCCCTACGGAGGGGCCATCGCCTACGAGCAGTACTTC.

This rearrangement joins TRBV27 to TRBJ2-2, with 8 nucleotides matching TRBD2. Germline V lookup: CDR1 MNHEY, CDR2 SMNVEV (reference sequence). V was pared by 6 bases and J by 1 base, with 4 bases of the junction left unmatched. The CDR3 is 15 residues long. CDR3 nucleotide sequence: TGTGCCAGCAGGCCGGGACTAGTGAACACCGGGGAGCTGTTTTTT. Translating gives CASRPGLVNTGELFF.

The chain carries TRBV6-5 and TRBJ2-5; 8 nucleotides align to TRBD2. Germline trimming cut 4 bases from V and 4 bases from J; bases unmatched to any gene: 11. CDR1 MNHEY and CDR2 SVGAGI come from the germline V gene. The CDR3 sequence is 16 residues long. The CDR3 sequence: CASSSAGAGVGETQYF. The CDR3 DNA follows: TGTGCCAGCAGTTCAGCGGGAGCAGGGGTGGGAGAGACCCAGTACTTC.

The chain has TRBV30 and TRBJ2-5, with TRBD2 identical over 7 bases. Germline V gene sequence: CDR1 GTSNPN, CDR2 SVGIG (reference sequence). The CDR3 spans 15 residues. V was clipped by 6 bases and J by 2 bases; unmatched bases: 12. Here the CDR3 reads CACRTTGGRQETQYF. The CDR3 DNA sequence: TGTGCCTGCAGAACGACTGGCGGGAGACAAGAGACCCAGTACTTC. Using reference TRBV30 and TRBJ2-5 for the parts outside the CDR3, the full variable domain is SQTIHQWPATLVQPVGSPLSLECTVEGTSNPNLYWYRQAAGRGLQLLFYSVGIGQISSEVPQNLSASRPQDRQFILSSKKLLLSDSGFYLCACRTTGGRQETQYFGPGTRLLVL.

V is TRBV7-8 and J is TRBJ2-7; D uncertain. The CDR3 runs 14 residues. V shed 1 base and J shed 4 bases, with 11 bases lying between them. Germline V gene data show CDR1 as SGHVS and CDR2 as FQNEAQ. The CDR3 DNA sequence: TGTGCCAGCAGCTTAGGTACCTATACTTACGAGCAGTACTTC. Its protein is CASSLGTYTYEQYF. The full variable domain, rest sourced from reference TRBV7-8 and TRBJ2-7, is GAGVSQSPRYKVAKRGQDVALRCDPISGHVSLFWYQQALGQGPEFLTYFQNEAQLDKSGLPSDRFFAERPEGSVSTLKIQRTQQEDSAVYLCASSLGTYTYEQYFGPGTRLTVT.

This clone appeared once. The V call is TRBV28, the J call TRBJ2-7; 8 nucleotides line up with TRBD2. The length of the CDR3 is 13 residues. The germline gives CDR1 MDHEN, CDR2 SYDVKM. Here the CDR3 DNA reads TGTGCTACCACTAGCGGTCATTCCTACGAGCAGTACTTC. Amino acids: CATTSGHSYEQYF.

This rearrangement joins TRBV27 to TRBJ2-5; D perhaps matches TRBD2 (5 bases). Looked up from germline, CDR1 is MNHEY and CDR2 is SMNVEV (reference sequence). The V end was cut by 5 bases, the J end by 0 bases, with 10 bases between. CDR3 length: 14 amino acids. In DNA form, the CDR3 reads TGTGCCAGCAGTACTAGGCCGTACCAAGAGACCCAGTACTTC. It yields the protein CASSTRPYQETQYF.

This sequence joins TRBV9 and TRBJ2-1; TRBD1 aligns across 7 bases. V was pared by 2 bases and J by 2 bases, with 4 bases of the junction left unmatched. CDR1 is SGDLS and CDR2 is YYNGEE in the germline V gene. The CDR3 loop spans 15 amino acids. The CDR3 bases are TGTGCCAGCAGCGTCACAGGGGAAACCTACAATGAGCAGTTCTTC. It encodes CASSVTGETYNEQFF.

The chain carries TRBV6-1 and TRBJ1-1; TRBD1 is a possible D gene (5 bases). V was cut by 0 bases and J by 1 base, with 9 bases left in between. The length of the CDR3 is 15 residues. Germline CDR1 is MNHNS and CDR2 is SASEGT. As DNA, the CDR3 is TGTGCCAGCAGTGAAGCGCGCGGGGGGAACACTGAAGCTTTCTTT. Its protein product is CASSEARGGNTEAFF.

This clone was counted at least ten times. The rearrangement links TRBV5-8 to TRBJ2-3; 9 positions agree with TRBD1. The CDR3 extends over 15 amino acids. J was trimmed by 6 bases and V by 0 bases; bases with no gene match: 5. Per the germline V gene, CDR1 is SGHTS and CDR2 is YDEGEE. CDR3 residues: CASSLGDRAGDTQYF. In DNA, the CDR3 is TGTGCCAGCAGCTTGGGGGACAGGGCAGGGGATACGCAGTATTTT.

This clone was counted a single time. The V and J genes are TRBV10-3 and TRBJ2-3; 7 nucleotides line up with TRBD2. Trimming at V came to 4 bases and at J to 8 bases, leaving 12 bases not matched to a gene. The CDR3 extends over 15 amino acids. Germline V gene data show CDR1 as ENHRY and CDR2 as SYGVKD. CDR3 loop: CAISAHGGEGATQYF. The DNA of the CDR3 is TGTGCCATCAGTGCCCATGGTGGGGAGGGAGCTACGCAGTATTTT.

The DNA of the CDR3 is TGTGCCAGCAGCGGCCGGGACAGGGTCTACGAGCAGTACTTC. Encoded protein: CASSGRDRVYEQYF. The rearrangement links TRBV7-9 to TRBJ2-7; 9 bases match TRBD1. The V segment lost 5 bases and the J segment 3 bases; nucleotides outside the gene matches: 5. Germline CDR1 reads SEHNR; CDR2 reads FQNEAQ (reference sequence). The CDR3 sequence is 14 residues long.

In its sample, this clone was seen many times. The chain links TRBV14 to TRBJ2-1, with TRBD1 matching over 9 bases. Germline V CDR1 and CDR2: SGHDN, FVKESK. The trim removed 4 bases at V and 4 bases at J, leaving 11 bases unmatched. This CDR3 region has 17 residues. CDR3 in DNA: TGTGCCAGCAGCCTAGCCCTAGGACAGGGGCTTTACAATGAGCAGTTCTTC. Its translation is CASSLALGQGLYNEQFF.

J is TRBJ1-1 and V is TRBV19, with TRBD1 matching over 8 bases. Germline loops: CDR1 LNHDA, CDR2 SQIVND (reference sequence). The junction had 7 bases not matched to a gene; V was cut back by 5 bases and J by 2 bases. This CDR3 region has 15 residues. The CDR3 sequence is CASSYTGGANTEAFF. In DNA, the CDR3 is TGTGCCAGTAGTTACACAGGGGGGGCAAACACTGAAGCTTTCTTT.

The rearrangement links TRBV10-2 to TRBJ2-2; 10 positions match TRBD2. From germline, CDR1 is WSHSY and CDR2 SAAADI. CDR3 length: 16 residues. Germline trimming cut 4 bases from V and 2 bases from J; bases unmatched to any gene: 4. Here the CDR3 DNA reads TGCGCCAGCAGTGGGACTAGCGGACTAAACACCGGGGAGCTGTTTTTT. As protein: CASSGTSGLNTGELFF.

The chain recombines TRBV29-1 with TRBJ2-3; D may be TRBD1 or TRBD2 (5 bases each). CDR1 is SQVTM and CDR2 is ANQGSEA in the germline V gene. This CDR3 is 13 amino acids long. The V end lost 4 bases, the J end lost 8 bases, and 16 bases lay between the germline ends. The CDR3 nucleotides read TGCAGCGTTGGAGAGGGGCCCCCCTCTACGCAGTATTTT. It is translated as CSVGEGPPSTQYF.

This clone was seen a single time. The genes are TRBV2 and TRBJ2-1, with D possibly being TRBD1 (5 bases). V lost 8 bases, J lost 0 bases, and 11 bases lay in between. Germline CDR1 and CDR2: SNHLY and FYNNEI. The length of the CDR3 is 14 residues. CDR3 sequence (DNA): TGTGCCAGCTCAACAGACAGCTCCTACAATGAGCAGTTCTTC. As protein: CASSTDSSYNEQFF.